The clone carrying this T cell receptor (beta chain) has ten or more counts. A single record per CDR3 protein comes from TCRdb applying MiXCR to the 5' RACE reads. The sample includes around 68,000 distinct CDR3 sequences, approximately 4.1% of them seen just once. This record comes from a study of neurological immune-mediated disorders. Sequenced: PBMCs. The sequence derives from a man over 45 with multiple sclerosis.

CDR3 residues: CASRVSRADTQYF. The CDR3 bases are TGTGCCAGCAGGGTTAGCAGGGCAGATACGCAGTATTTT. This chain uses TRBV6-1 with TRBJ2-3, with TRBD1 as a possible D gene (5 bases). Germline V lookup: CDR1 MNHNS, CDR2 SASEGT. Trimming left V 6 bases short and J 4 bases short, with 11 bases between. The CDR3 is 13 residues long.